These 10 T cell receptor beta chains share one sample of origin, sequenced in a study of cytomegalovirus exposure and HLA in healthy donors (TCRdb year 2017). Library creation used the immunoSEQ multiplex PCR assay. A mixture of 60 forward primers for TCR Vbeta segments and 13 reverse primers for TCR Jbeta segments was used in the multiplex PCR. What TCRdb holds here is the immuneACCESS table cut down to in-frame rearrangements. Part of the clones is not present; checked against another copy, under half of the missing clones reflect an unresolved V gene, and the others are unexplained. The sample table shows 150,000 to 200,000 clones, and more than 80% are seen once. The top ten hold around 4.8% of the sample. The sample comprised PBMCs. The receptors come from a man younger than 35 in good health and CMV-seronegative.

This sequence joins TRBV4-3 and TRBJ1-4; D is possibly TRBD1 (6 bases). The CDR3 loop spans 16 amino acids. The V gene's germline CDR1 is LGHNA and CDR2 YSLEER. V lost 1 base to trimming and J lost 5 bases, with 14 bases between them. This CDR3 is CASSQGEGGTNEKLFF. The CDR3 region has the DNA TGCGCCAGCAGCCAAGGAGAGGGGGGGACAAATGAAAAACTGTTTTTT.

The chain combines TRBV9 with TRBJ2-7; tentatively, D is TRBD2 (5 bases). V lost 1 base and J lost 6, with 11 bases in between. Germline V gives CDR1 SGDLS, CDR2 YYNGEE. The CDR3 contains 13 residues. CDR3 bases: TGTGCCAGCAGCGTATGGGAGTTCTCCGAGCAGTACTTC. It encodes CASSVWEFSEQYF.

CDR3 sequence: CASSYPPGSGELFF. In DNA form, the CDR3 reads TGTGCCAGCAGTTACCCGCCAGGGTCCGGGGAGCTGTTTTTT. The rearrangement uses TRBV6-5 and TRBJ2-2; the D gene is possibly TRBD1 (5 bases). Germline V gene data show CDR1 as MNHEY and CDR2 as SVGAGI. V was clipped by 2 bases and J by 6 bases, with 10 bases between them. There are 14 residues in the CDR3.

The chain couples TRBV19 to TRBJ2-1; TRBD1 agrees at 7 bases. Trimming cost V 5 bases and J 0 bases; bases outside gene matches: 10. Germline CDR1 is LNHDA and CDR2 is SQIVND (reference sequence). This CDR3 spans 17 amino acids. CDR3 bases: TGTGCCAGTAGTCACAACAGGGGCCCGAGCTCCTACAATGAGCAGTTCTTC. It yields the protein CASSHNRGPSSYNEQFF.

As for this clone: One end of the junction is discordant with germline, which a read error may explain. This chain connects TRBV7-7 to TRBJ2-1; TRBD2 agrees at 7 bases. The germline V gene has CDR1 SSHAT and CDR2 FNYEAQ (reference sequence). This CDR3 has 14 residues. CDR3 sequence: CASSLGASGNEQFF. The CDR3 DNA is TGTGCTAGCAGCTTAGGTGCTAGCGGTAATGAGCAGTTCTTC.

This clone appeared a few times. The rearrangement links TRBV6-5 to TRBJ2-7, with TRBD1 matching 8 bases. J was trimmed by 2 bases and V by 6 bases; bases with no gene match: 6. The CDR3 is 14 amino acids. The germline V gene encodes CDR1 MNHEY and CDR2 SVGAGI. The CDR3 region is CASRPGQGPYEQYF. In nucleotides, the CDR3 is TGTGCCAGCAGACCCGGACAGGGTCCCTACGAGCAGTACTTC.

V and J are TRBV5-1 and TRBJ2-7; tentative D call: TRBD1 (6 bases). Trimming left V 0 bases short and J 2 bases short, with 9 bases between. The CDR3 runs to 14 residues. Germline CDR1 is SGHRS and CDR2 is YFSETQ. Here the CDR3 reads CASSLVDSTYEQYF. The CDR3 nucleotides are TGCGCCAGCAGCTTGGTGGACAGCACCTACGAGCAGTACTTC.

The sample holds one count of this clone. This chain connects TRBV29-1 to TRBJ2-7; D might be TRBD1 (5 bases). The CDR3 is made up of 12 amino acids. With 6 bases removed from V and 3 bases from J, the gap between germline ends came to 12 bases. CDR1 is SQVTM and CDR2 is ANQGSEA in the germline V gene. The CDR3 region is CSVADRYYEQYF. The CDR3 DNA follows: TGCAGCGTCGCAGACAGATACTACGAGCAGTACTTC.

The V and J genes are TRBV6-6 and TRBJ2-1; the match to TRBD1 covers 7 bases. Trimming cost V 8 bases and J 7 bases; bases outside gene matches: 5. Germline CDR1 reads MNHNY; CDR2 reads SVGAGI (reference sequence). The length of the CDR3 is 12 residues. In nucleotides, the CDR3 is TGTGCCAGCTACCCAGGGGGAAATGAGCAGTTCTTC. Amino acid sequence: CASYPGGNEQFF.

V gene TRBV19 combines with J gene TRBJ2-1, with TRBD1 as a possible D gene (5 bases). Trimming removed 6 bases at V and 1 base at J, with 10 bases between. Germline V gene lookup returns CDR1 LNHDA and CDR2 SQIVND (reference sequence). The CDR3 covers 14 residues. DNA of the CDR3: TGTGCCAGTAGGAAGAGACAGTCCTACAATGAGCAGTTCTTC. This gives the protein CASRKRQSYNEQFF. The entire variable domain, with the rest obtained from reference TRBV19 and TRBJ2-1, is as follows: DGGITQSPKYLFRKEGQNVTLSCEQNLNHDAMYWYRQDPGQGLRLIYYSQIVNDFQKGDIAEGYSVSREKKESFPLTVTSAQKNPTAFYLCASRKRQSYNEQFFGPGTRLTVL.